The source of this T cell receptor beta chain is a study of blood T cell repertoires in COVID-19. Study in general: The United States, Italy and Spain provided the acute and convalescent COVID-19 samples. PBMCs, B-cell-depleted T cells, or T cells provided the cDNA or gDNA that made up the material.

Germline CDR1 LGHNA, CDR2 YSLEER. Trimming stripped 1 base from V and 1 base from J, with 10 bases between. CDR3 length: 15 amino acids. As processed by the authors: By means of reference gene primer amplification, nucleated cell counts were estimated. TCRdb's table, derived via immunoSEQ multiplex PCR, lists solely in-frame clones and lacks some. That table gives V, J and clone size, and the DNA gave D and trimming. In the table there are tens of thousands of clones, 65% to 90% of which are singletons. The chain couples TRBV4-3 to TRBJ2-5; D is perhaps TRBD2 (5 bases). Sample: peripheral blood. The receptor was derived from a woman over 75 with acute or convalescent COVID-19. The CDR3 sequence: CASSQGESAQETQYF. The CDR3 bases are TGCGCCAGCAGCCAAGGGGAGAGCGCCCAAGAGACCCAGTACTTC.